The 27 T cell receptor beta chains below come from one sample, sequenced in a study of graft-versus-host responses after intestinal transplantation. These receptors are not linked to any known antigen. Method: immunoSEQ multiplex PCR; TCRdb's copy keeps in-frame clones and lacks some. Of about 120,000 clones listed, about 95% are singletons. Sample: unstimulated CD8+ T cells sorted from spleen or lymph node cells, taken before intestinal transplant. The origin of the receptors is a human donor who received an intestinal transplant.

In its sample, this clone was seen once. The chain links TRBV9 to TRBJ2-7; no clear D gene. Germline V gives CDR1 SGDLS, CDR2 YYNGEE. V was trimmed by 0 bases and J by 2 bases, leaving 15 bases between them. CDR3 size: 16 residues. The CDR3 bases are TGTGCCAGCAGCGTAGGGGCAGCCCCTTTCGCCTACGAGCAGTACTTC. Amino acids: CASSVGAAPFAYEQYF.

This clone was detected once. J is TRBJ2-3 and V is TRBV28, with 7 nucleotides matching TRBD1. Germline V gene sequence: CDR1 MDHEN, CDR2 SYDVKM. This CDR3 has 17 residues. The V gene end was trimmed by 3 bases and the J gene end by 3 bases; junction bases not matched to a gene: 12. The CDR3 region is CASSFVGQGEGTDTQYF. DNA of the CDR3: TGTGCCAGCAGTTTTGTTGGGCAGGGGGAAGGTACAGATACGCAGTATTTT.

This rearrangement joins TRBV9 to TRBJ2-3; TRBD2 might be the D (7 bases). V was clipped by 0 bases and J by 4 bases, with 21 bases between them. This CDR3 comprises 18 residues. Germline loops: CDR1 SGDLS, CDR2 YYNGEE. The CDR3 DNA reads TGTGCCAGCAGCGTAGAAGGGGGAGGGATAGGGGTGGCAGATACGCAGTATTTT. Amino acid sequence: CASSVEGGGIGVADTQYF.

This clone was recorded a few times. The CDR3 is CASSLVQDQETQYF. CDR3 DNA sequence: TGCGCCAGCAGCTTGGTCCAGGATCAAGAGACCCAGTACTTC. This chain links TRBV5-1 with TRBJ2-5; no clear D gene. CDR1 SGHRS and CDR2 YFSETQ come from the germline V gene. The CDR3 length is 14 residues. Trimming pared 0 bases from V and 2 bases from J, leaving 8 bases between.

V and J are TRBV5-1 and TRBJ2-1, with D possibly matching TRBD2 (5 bases). V was pared by 9 bases and J by 4 bases, with 17 bases between. This CDR3 has 14 amino acids. Germline V gene sequence: CDR1 SGHRS, CDR2 YFSETQ. The CDR3 nucleotides are TGCGCCACCATGAGGGCTGCGGGTTACAATGAGCAGTTCTTC. Its protein is CATMRAAGYNEQFF.

The J gene is TRBJ2-5, the V gene TRBV18, with 12 positions matching TRBD2. The end of the DNA fits TRBJ2-7 better, so the J call may be wrong. The CDR3 is 19 residues long. Germline values: CDR1 KGHSH, CDR2 LQKENI. CDR3 nucleotides: TGTGCCAGCTCACGACGACTAGCGGGAGTCCAGAGAAGTACCTACGAGCAGTACTTC. It encodes CASSRRLAGVQRSTYEQYF.

The V gene is TRBV4-1, the J gene TRBJ2-5, with a tentative D call TRBD1 (5 bases). The J call may be mistaken, given a closer DNA end match to TRBJ2-7. The CDR3 extends over 14 amino acids. Germline V gene data show CDR1 as MGHRA and CDR2 as YSYEKL. The CDR3: CASSEVQGYYEQYF. In DNA form, the CDR3 reads TGCGCCAGCAGCGAGGTCCAGGGCTACTACGAGCAGTACTTC.

V usage is TRBV7-6 and J usage is TRBJ1-5, with TRBD1 as a possible D gene (5 bases). The V end was cut by 2 bases, the J end by 6 bases, with 8 bases between. Looked up from germline, CDR1 is SGHVS and CDR2 is FNYEAQ. The CDR3 totals 13 residues. The CDR3 region has the DNA TGTGCCAGCAGCTTAAAAAGGGGTCAGCCCCAGCATTTT. Translation gives CASSLKRGQPQHF.

The chain uses TRBV4-1 and TRBJ1-1, with a tentative D call TRBD1 (6 bases). The CDR3 length is 15 residues. Germline CDR1 and CDR2: MGHRA and YSYEKL. V dropped 3 bases and J dropped 1 base, with 12 bases sitting between them. CDR3 region: CASSHPGVSNTEAFF. CDR3 DNA: TGCGCCAGCAGCCACCCAGGGGTATCGAACACTGAAGCTTTCTTT.

CDR3 protein: CATSRGREPQHF. Here the CDR3 DNA reads TGTGCCACCAGTCGGGGTAGAGAGCCCCAGCATTTT. The J gene is TRBJ1-5, the V gene TRBV15, with unresolved D. Looked up from germline, CDR1 is LNHNV and CDR2 is YYDKDF (reference sequence). The V end lost 6 bases, the J end lost 8 bases, and 11 bases lay between the germline ends. CDR3 length equals 12 residues. The variable domain in full, completed from reference TRBV15 and TRBJ1-5, reads DAMVIQNPRYQVTQFGKPVTLSCSQTLNHNVMYWYQQKSSQAPKLLFHYYDKDFNNEADTPDNFQSRRPNTSFCFLDIRSPGLGDTAMYLCATSRGREPQHFGDGTRLSIL.

The rearrangement links TRBV19 to TRBJ2-7, with 10 bases fitting TRBD1. The V gene end was trimmed by 10 bases and the J gene end by 2 bases; junction bases not matched to a gene: 8. CDR1 and CDR2 from the germline V gene are LNHDA and SQIVND (reference sequence). The CDR3 spans 14 residues. CDR3 nucleotides: TGTGCCACCACGACCGGGACAGGGGCCTACGAGCAGTACTTC. The encoded protein is CATTTGTGAYEQYF. Full variable domain (missing parts from reference TRBV19 and TRBJ2-7): DGGITQSPKYLFRKEGQNVTLSCEQNLNHDAMYWYRQDPGQGLRLIYYSQIVNDFQKGDIAEGYSVSREKKESFPLTVTSAQKNPTAFYLCATTTGTGAYEQYFGPGTRLTVT.

The V gene is TRBV7-9, the J gene TRBJ2-1; no definite D call. CDR3 length: 15 residues. V was pared by 5 bases and J by 9 bases, with 20 bases between. Germline V lookup: CDR1 SEHNR, CDR2 FQNEAQ (reference sequence). CDR3 nucleotides: TGTGCCAGCAGCGGGATCCCAGCCAACTCTGGTGAGCAGTTCTTC. Translated, it gives CASSGIPANSGEQFF.

The chain joins TRBV28 to TRBJ2-7, with D unclear. The V gene lost 6 bases and the J gene lost 2 bases, with 11 bases spanning the gap. The CDR3 covers 13 residues. Germline V CDR1 and CDR2: MDHEN, SYDVKM. The CDR3 region has the DNA TGTGCCAGCAGGGACCTCGCCGCCTACGAGCAGTACTTC. It yields the protein CASRDLAAYEQYF.

The CDR3 DNA is TGTGCCAGCAGCGGACTAGCGGGAGTACACTACGAGCAGTACTTC. This sequence encodes CASSGLAGVHYEQYF. V gene TRBV2 combines with J gene TRBJ2-7, with 13 bases lining up with TRBD2. With 6 bases clipped from V and 3 bases from J, the junction kept 5 bases outside the gene matches. The V gene's germline CDR1 is SNHLY and CDR2 FYNNEI. The CDR3 covers 15 residues. Combining the CDR3 with reference TRBV2 and TRBJ2-7 gives the whole variable domain EPEVTQTPSHQVTQMGQEVILRCVPISNHLYFYWYRQILGQKVEFLVSFYNNEISEKSEIFDDQFSVERPDGSNFTLKIRSTKLEDSAMYFCASSGLAGVHYEQYFGPGTRLTVT.

In regard to this clone: One end of the junction is discordant with germline, which a read error may explain. The rearrangement joins TRBV20-1 to TRBJ1-6; unclear D gene. Germline CDR1 DFQATT, CDR2 SNEGSKA (reference sequence). The CDR3 length is 10 residues. The CDR3 here is CSAPRIPPCF. CDR3 sequence (DNA): TGCAGTGCTCCCCGGATACCTCCCTGCTTT.

CDR3 DNA: TGTGCCAGCAGCTTGGGCAGGGGGAACGAGCAGTACTTC. Residues: CASSLGRGNEQYF. The chain has TRBV13 and TRBJ2-7; 7 nucleotides line up with TRBD1. The CDR3 is 13 amino acids. V trimming: 3 bases; J trimming: 5 bases; junction bases outside the gene matches: 4. CDR1 is PRHDT, CDR2 FYEKMQ, per germline (reference sequence). Full variable domain (missing parts from reference TRBV13 and TRBJ2-7): AAGVIQSPRHLIKEKRETATLKCYPIPRHDTVYWYQQGPGQDPQFLISFYEKMQSDKGSIPDRFSAQQFSDYHSELNMSSLELGDSALYFCASSLGRGNEQYFGPGTRLTVT.

The chain couples TRBV9 to TRBJ2-2, with TRBD1 identical over 8 bases. V was pared by 3 bases and J by 2 bases, with 9 bases of the junction left unmatched. The CDR3 sequence is 17 residues long. Germline CDR1 and CDR2: SGDLS and YYNGEE. The CDR3 DNA reads as TGTGCCAGCAGCGCGCGGACAGGGCGAGCAAACACCGGGGAGCTGTTTTTT. Amino acid sequence: CASSARTGRANTGELFF.

This clone was seen only once. V is TRBV11-2 and J is TRBJ2-7; the D call may be TRBD1 or TRBD2 (5 bases each). The V and J ends lost 6 bases and 2 bases respectively, with 20 bases between them. Germline assignment: CDR1 SGHAT and CDR2 FQNNGV. This CDR3 has 16 residues. CDR3 sequence: CASSHPSGPRAYEQYF. The CDR3 DNA reads as TGTGCCAGCAGTCACCCCAGCGGCCCCAGGGCCTACGAGCAGTACTTC.

V usage is TRBV6-5 and J usage is TRBJ2-1; 8 nucleotides match TRBD2. V lost 0 bases and J lost 4; bases outside the gene matches: 5. The germline V gene encodes CDR1 MNHEY and CDR2 SVGAGI. The CDR3 length is 16 residues. CDR3 loop: CASSYSGLAGYNEQFF. DNA for the CDR3: TGTGCCAGCAGTTACTCGGGGCTAGCGGGTTACAATGAGCAGTTCTTC.

CDR3 in amino acids: CASSQGLAEKLFF. DNA for the CDR3: TGTGCCAGCAGCCAAGGACTCGCTGAAAAACTGTTTTTT. The chain has TRBV7-8 and TRBJ1-4; no clear D. Looked up from germline, CDR1 is SGHVS and CDR2 is FQNEAQ. The V end lost 5 bases, the J end lost 7 bases, and 11 bases lay between the germline ends. The CDR3 totals 13 residues. Variable domain in full (rest from reference TRBV7-8 and TRBJ1-4): GAGVSQSPRYKVAKRGQDVALRCDPISGHVSLFWYQQALGQGPEFLTYFQNEAQLDKSGLPSDRFFAERPEGSVSTLKIQRTQQEDSAVYLCASSQGLAEKLFFGSGTQLSVL.

This sequence joins TRBV6-1 and TRBJ2-2, with D unclear. The germline V gene has CDR1 MNHNS and CDR2 SASEGT. The CDR3 contains 14 residues. V dropped 10 bases and J dropped 8 bases, with 20 bases sitting between them. The CDR3 is CAIAGNSLGGELFF. CDR3 bases: TGTGCCATCGCCGGAAATAGTTTAGGGGGGGAGCTGTTTTTT.

This chain joins TRBV19 and TRBJ1-5; D gene unclear. The CDR3 is made up of 17 amino acids. Germline V gene data show CDR1 as LNHDA and CDR2 as SQIVND (reference sequence). Trimming removed 3 bases from V and 0 bases from J, with 15 bases in between. The DNA for the CDR3 is TGTGCCAGTAGTATTTCCACTCCCCTCGGTAGCAATCAGCCCCAGCATTTT. Its protein is CASSISTPLGSNQPQHF. Drawing the rest from reference TRBV19 and TRBJ1-5, the complete variable domain is DGGITQSPKYLFRKEGQNVTLSCEQNLNHDAMYWYRQDPGQGLRLIYYSQIVNDFQKGDIAEGYSVSREKKESFPLTVTSAQKNPTAFYLCASSISTPLGSNQPQHFGDGTRLSIL.

V and J are TRBV7-9 and TRBJ2-7; the D is unclear. With 8 bases removed from V and 3 bases from J, the gap between germline ends came to 14 bases. CDR3 size: 13 residues. In germline, CDR1 is SEHNR, CDR2 FQNEAQ (reference sequence). This chain's CDR3 is CASGPSWSYEQYF. For the CDR3, the DNA is TGTGCCAGCGGCCCGAGTTGGAGCTACGAGCAGTACTTC.

This chain joins TRBV4-1 and TRBJ1-1; D is possibly TRBD1 (6 bases). This CDR3 spans 14 amino acids. Germline V gives CDR1 MGHRA, CDR2 YSYEKL. V lost 4 bases to trimming and J lost 1 base, with 10 bases between them. In DNA form, the CDR3 reads TGCGCCAGCAGCCGGAGGGGGGGGAACACTGAAGCTTTCTTT. It specifies CASSRRGGNTEAFF.

The CDR3 DNA reads TGTGCCAGCAGCCCGGGACCCTGGGATCAGCCCCAGCATTTT. It is translated as CASSPGPWDQPQHF. The rearrangement uses TRBV27 and TRBJ1-5; TRBD1 is a possible D gene (5 bases). In germline, CDR1 is MNHEY, CDR2 SMNVEV (reference sequence). The V end was cut by 6 bases, the J end by 5 bases, with 14 bases between. The CDR3 is 14 residues long.

The chain joins TRBV5-1 to TRBJ2-5; 11 positions match TRBD1. V gave up 3 bases and J gave up 5 bases; unmatched junction bases: 6. This CDR3 region has 15 residues. Germline-derived CDR1 and CDR2 are SGHRS and YFSETQ. The DNA of the CDR3 is TGCGCCAGCAGCTCCGGGACAGGGGGAATGGAGACCCAGTACTTC. This sequence encodes CASSSGTGGMETQYF.

The rearrangement links TRBV6-5 to TRBJ1-5; 7 bases match TRBD1. After removal of 6 bases from V and 5 bases from J, the junction contained 10 bases not matched to a gene. The CDR3 extends over 15 amino acids. Germline-derived CDR1 and CDR2 are MNHEY and SVGAGI. The CDR3 region is CASSPSDRSYQPQHF. CDR3 sequence (DNA): TGTGCCAGCAGCCCCTCGGACAGGTCGTATCAGCCCCAGCATTTT.